This entry lists 16 T cell receptor beta chains sequenced from one sample in a study of blood T cell repertoires in COVID-19. Produced via immunoSEQ multiplex PCR; TCRdb's table is partial and in-frame only. Of approximately 260,000 clones listed, roughly 88% are singletons. The source material was peripheral blood. These receptors were collected from a woman aged 70-85 years with acute or convalescent COVID-19.

This clone has just one count. CDR3 nucleotides: TGTGCCAGCAGCACTAGCGGGGGGCGATACGAGCAGTACTTC. This codes for CASSTSGGRYEQYF. V gene TRBV6-5 combines with J gene TRBJ2-7; 12 bases are shared with TRBD2. The CDR3 totals 14 residues. V gave up 6 bases and J gave up 4 bases; unmatched junction bases: 4. The germline gives CDR1 MNHEY, CDR2 SVGAGI.

This clone was seen a few times. This chain links TRBV11-2 with TRBJ1-4; 9 bases are a match to TRBD1. Per germline, CDR1 SGHAT and CDR2 FQNNGV. The J segment lost 8 bases and the V segment lost 5 bases, leaving 9 bases of the junction unmatched. The CDR3 contains 15 residues. CDR3 DNA: TGTGCCAGCAGCCTCGGGGGGACAGGGAAGGAAAAACTGTTTTTT. Translating gives CASSLGGTGKEKLFF.

The chain recombines TRBV3-1 (or the pseudogene TRBV3-2) with TRBJ2-3; 7 nucleotides agree with TRBD2. V lost 4 bases to trimming and J lost 4 bases; unmatched junction nucleotides: 8. The CDR3 contains 15 residues. CDR1 is LGHDT and CDR2 is YNNKEL in the germline V gene (reference sequence). CDR3 nucleotide sequence: TGTGCCAGCAGCCCCTATGCGGGGGAATCAGATACGCAGTATTTT. Translation gives CASSPYAGESDTQYF.

In this sample, this clone turned up once. The chain links TRBV27 to TRBJ1-1, with D possibly being TRBD1 (5 bases). Germline values: CDR1 MNHEY, CDR2 SMNVEV (reference sequence). The V end was cut by 3 bases, the J end by 11 bases, with 16 bases between. The CDR3 sequence is 13 residues long. DNA of the CDR3: TGTGCCAGCAGTTTTAGGGACTCTAGACCGGCTTTCTTT. This translates into CASSFRDSRPAFF.

V gene TRBV28 combines with J gene TRBJ2-7, with 7 nucleotides matching TRBD2. This CDR3 contains 14 residues. Germline V lookup: CDR1 MDHEN, CDR2 SYDVKM. Trimming removed 3 bases from V and 5 bases from J; junction bases left unmatched: 7. The DNA for the CDR3 is TGTGCCAGCAGTTTGGGGGGGAGTCGGGACGAGCAGTACTTC. This encodes CASSLGGSRDEQYF.

This chain uses TRBV5-6 with TRBJ2-7, with no clear D. Germline V gene sequence: CDR1 SGHDT, CDR2 YYEEEE. The CDR3 length is 12 residues. Trimming pared 0 bases from V and 6 bases from J, leaving 7 bases between. CDR3 region: CASSLASLEQYF. In nucleotides, the CDR3 is TGTGCCAGCAGCTTGGCGAGCCTCGAGCAGTACTTC.

The chain recombines TRBV2 with TRBJ2-5, with TRBD2 matching 10 bases. The CDR3 runs 14 residues. Trimming cost V 4 bases and J 7 bases; bases outside gene matches: 6. Per the germline V gene, CDR1 is SNHLY and CDR2 is FYNNEI. In DNA, the CDR3 is TGTGCCAGCAGTGGTGATCAGCGGGGGGGGACCCAGTACTTC. It encodes CASSGDQRGGTQYF.

The chain employs TRBV12-3 or TRBV12-4 and TRBJ1-1, with 8 bases matching TRBD1. After removal of 6 bases from V and 4 bases from J, the junction contained 4 bases not matched to a gene. The CDR3 runs to 13 residues. The CDR3 DNA reads as TGTGCCAGCAGGGGACAGGCGGGCACTGAAGCTTTCTTT. Translation: CASRGQAGTEAFF.

The rearrangement uses TRBV4-1 and TRBJ1-1; tentative D call: TRBD1 (6 bases). Trimming shortened V by 10 bases and J by 8 bases, and 23 bases separated the two germline ends. Per germline, CDR1 MGHRA and CDR2 YSYEKL. This CDR3 region has 14 residues. CDR3 nucleotide sequence: TGCGCCACCAGGCGGGTTGGACAGAGATCGGAAGCTTTCTTT. It translates to CATRRVGQRSEAFF.

The chain carries TRBV5-6 and TRBJ2-3, with 7 nucleotides matching TRBD2. The junction had 6 bases not matched to a gene; V was cut back by 4 bases and J by 4 bases. Germline CDR1 SGHDT, CDR2 YYEEEE. CDR3 size: 14 residues. CDR3 bases: TGTGCCAGCAGCGCGGGGGTAGGAGCAGATACGCAGTATTTT. This codes for CASSAGVGADTQYF.

The chain combines TRBV7-8 with TRBJ1-1; 7 nucleotides agree with TRBD1. CDR1 is SGHVS and CDR2 is FQNEAQ in the germline V gene. V lost 6 bases to trimming and J lost 5 bases; unmatched junction nucleotides: 3. This CDR3 has 12 residues. The chain's CDR3 is CASRPTGTEAFF. The CDR3 DNA reads TGTGCCAGCAGACCGACAGGGACTGAAGCTTTCTTT.

This clone was seen only a few times. The V and J genes are TRBV23-1 and TRBJ2-1, with D perhaps matching TRBD1 (6 bases). TRBV23-1 carries the ORF label, with uncertain function. Between the trimmed V and J ends, which lost 3 bases and 7 bases, there was a span of 16 bases. This CDR3 contains 15 residues. CDR3 protein: CASSHQQGRVNEQFF. CDR3 sequence (DNA): TGCGCCAGCAGTCACCAACAGGGAAGGGTGAATGAGCAGTTCTTC.

V usage is TRBV19 and J usage is TRBJ1-4; D ambiguous. The V and J ends lost 8 bases and 0 bases respectively, with 10 bases between them. CDR1 LNHDA and CDR2 SQIVND come from the germline V gene (reference sequence). This CDR3 spans 14 amino acids. The CDR3 protein is CASGRLPTNEKLFF. The CDR3 bases are TGTGCCAGTGGACGACTACCAACTAATGAAAAACTGTTTTTT.

The chain couples TRBV19 to TRBJ1-1; 7 positions agree with TRBD1. Germline V gene sequence: CDR1 LNHDA, CDR2 SQIVND (reference sequence). The length of the CDR3 is 13 residues. Trimming at V came to 9 bases and at J to 8 bases, leaving 12 bases not matched to a gene. CDR3 protein: CASHRDSVSEAFF. CDR3 DNA: TGTGCCAGCCACCGGGACAGCGTTTCCGAAGCTTTCTTT.

This chain connects TRBV7-8 to TRBJ2-2, with 10 bases matching TRBD1. The CDR3 extends over 15 amino acids. Per germline, CDR1 SGHVS and CDR2 FQNEAQ. The V gene end was trimmed by 5 bases and the J gene end by 3 bases; junction bases not matched to a gene: 3. The CDR3 loop is CASSIGQGDTGELFF. The CDR3 region has the DNA TGTGCCAGCAGCATAGGACAGGGGGACACCGGGGAGCTGTTTTTT.

The chain combines TRBV15 with TRBJ2-3; 10 bases are a match to TRBD2. V shed 5 bases, J shed 3 bases, and the junction held 8 bases outside the gene matches. This CDR3 has 16 residues. Germline lookup yields CDR1 LNHNV and CDR2 YYDKDF (reference sequence). Here the CDR3 reads CATSYRTSGPTDTQYF. The CDR3 nucleotides read TGTGCCACCAGCTATCGGACTAGCGGCCCTACAGATACGCAGTATTTT.